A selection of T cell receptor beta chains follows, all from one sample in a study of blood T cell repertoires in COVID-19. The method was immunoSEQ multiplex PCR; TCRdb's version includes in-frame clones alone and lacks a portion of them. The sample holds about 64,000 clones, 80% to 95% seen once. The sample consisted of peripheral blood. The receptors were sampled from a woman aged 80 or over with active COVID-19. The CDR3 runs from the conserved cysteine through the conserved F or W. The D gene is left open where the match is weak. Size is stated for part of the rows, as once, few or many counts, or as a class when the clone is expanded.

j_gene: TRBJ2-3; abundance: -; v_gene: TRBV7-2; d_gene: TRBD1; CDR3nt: TGTGCCAGCAGTCCAGACAGGGCGAGCACAGATACGCAGTATTTT; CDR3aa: CASSPDRASTDTQYF
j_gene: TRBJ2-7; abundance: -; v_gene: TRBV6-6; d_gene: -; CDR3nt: TGTGCCAGCAGTGCGCAGGGCTACGAGCAGTACTTC; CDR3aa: CASSAQGYEQYF
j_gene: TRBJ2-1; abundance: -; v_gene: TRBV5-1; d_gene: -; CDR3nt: TGCGCCAGCAGCTTGGAACCACAGGCCGGGTGGGGCAATGAGCAGTTCTTC; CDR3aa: CASSLEPQAGWGNEQFF
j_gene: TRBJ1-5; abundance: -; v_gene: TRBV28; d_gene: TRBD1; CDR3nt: TGTGCCAGCACTCCAGGGGGCGAGGGTCACAATCAGCCCCAGCATTTT; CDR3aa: CASTPGGEGHNQPQHF
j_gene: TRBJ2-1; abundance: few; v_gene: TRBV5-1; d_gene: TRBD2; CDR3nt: TGCGCCAGCAGCCCAACTAGCGGTACTTACAATGAGCAGTTCTTC; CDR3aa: CASSPTSGTYNEQFF
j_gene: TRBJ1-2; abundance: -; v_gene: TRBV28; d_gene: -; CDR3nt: TGTGCCAGCAGTTTACATGGCAACTATGGCTACACCTTC; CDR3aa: CASSLHGNYGYTF
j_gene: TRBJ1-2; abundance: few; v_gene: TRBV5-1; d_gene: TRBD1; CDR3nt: TGCGCCAGCAGCTCGGGACAGGGAGGGCCCTATGGCTACACCTTC; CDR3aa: CASSSGQGGPYGYTF
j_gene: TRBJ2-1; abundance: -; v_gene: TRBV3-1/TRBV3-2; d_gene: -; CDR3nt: TGTGCCAGCAGCCAAGACACAGGGACACTTAACTACAATGAGCAGTTCTTC; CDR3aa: CASSQDTGTLNYNEQFF
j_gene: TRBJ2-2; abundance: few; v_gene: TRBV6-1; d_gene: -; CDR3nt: TGTGCCAGCAGTGAAATGTTCAGGGGATTAAACACCGGGGAGCTGTTTTTT; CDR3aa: CASSEMFRGLNTGELFF
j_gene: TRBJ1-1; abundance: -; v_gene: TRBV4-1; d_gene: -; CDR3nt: TGCGCCAGCAGCCAAGATCGGGGACACGACACTGAAGCTTTCTTT; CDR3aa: CASSQDRGHDTEAFF
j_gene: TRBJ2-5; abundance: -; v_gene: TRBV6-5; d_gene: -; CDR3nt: TGTGCCAGTTCACTTCGACAGCAAGAGACCCAGTACTTC; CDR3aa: CASSLRQQETQYF
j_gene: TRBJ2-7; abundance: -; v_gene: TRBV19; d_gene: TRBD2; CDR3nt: TGTGCCAGTAGTTCGGGACTAGCGGGAGTATTCGAGCAGTACTTC; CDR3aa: CASSSGLAGVFEQYF
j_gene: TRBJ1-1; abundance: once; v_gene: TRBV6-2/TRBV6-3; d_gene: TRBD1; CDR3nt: TGTGCCAGCAGTCAGGGGGTCGTCACTGAAGCTTTCTTT; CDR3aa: CASSQGVVTEAFF
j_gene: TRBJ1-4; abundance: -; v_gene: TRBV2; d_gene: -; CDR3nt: TGTGCCAGCGAGAGACAGGTTCGCGGCAATGAAAAACTGTTTTTT; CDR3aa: CASERQVRGNEKLFF
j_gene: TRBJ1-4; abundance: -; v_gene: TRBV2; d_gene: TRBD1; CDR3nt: TGTGCCAGCAGTGACGGGACAGGGGAAGGGTTGGAAAAACTGTTTTTT; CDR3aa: CASSDGTGEGLEKLFF
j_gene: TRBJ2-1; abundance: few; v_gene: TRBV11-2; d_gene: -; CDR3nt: TGTGCCAGCAGCTTAAGCGTGTTGGCGGCTCGCCTCGGGGAGCAGTTCTTC; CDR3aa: CASSLSVLAARLGEQFF
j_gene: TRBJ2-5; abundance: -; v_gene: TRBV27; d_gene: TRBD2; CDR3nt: TGTGCCAGCAGTTTATCGGGGCCTAGCGGACAAAGGGAGACCCAGTACTTC; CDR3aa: CASSLSGPSGQRETQYF
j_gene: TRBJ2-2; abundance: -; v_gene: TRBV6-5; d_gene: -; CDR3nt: TGTGCCAGCAGTCTTAGCGCCGCGTTCCCCGGGGAGCTGTTTTTT; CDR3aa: CASSLSAAFPGELFF
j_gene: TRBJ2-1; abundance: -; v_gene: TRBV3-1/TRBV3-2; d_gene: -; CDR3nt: TGTGCCAGCAGCCAAGACGGACTGTTAGAGTTCTTC; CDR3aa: CASSQDGLLEFF
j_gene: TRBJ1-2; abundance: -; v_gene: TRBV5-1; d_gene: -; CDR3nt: TGCGCCAGCAGCTTGGCCCTCCAAAGACAGTCAACTAACTATGGCTACACCTTC; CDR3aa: CASSLALQRQSTNYGYTF
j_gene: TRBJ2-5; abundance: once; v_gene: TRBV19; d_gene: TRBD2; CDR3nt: TGTGCCAGTAGCGAGGGCCTAGCGGGAGTCGAGACCCAGTACTTC; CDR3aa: CASSEGLAGVETQYF
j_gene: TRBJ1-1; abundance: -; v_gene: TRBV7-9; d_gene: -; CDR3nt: TGTGCCAGCAGCAGCATGAACACTGAAGCTTTCTTT; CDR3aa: CASSSMNTEAFF
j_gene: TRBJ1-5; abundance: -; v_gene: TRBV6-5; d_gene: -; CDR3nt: TGTGCCAGCATGGTTAGGGGGAATCAGCCCCAGCATTTT; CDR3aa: CASMVRGNQPQHF
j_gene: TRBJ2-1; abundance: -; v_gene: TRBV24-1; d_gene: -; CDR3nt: TGTGCCACCAGTGGTTACAGGGTGATGAACAATGAGCAGTTCTTC; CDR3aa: CATSGYRVMNNEQFF
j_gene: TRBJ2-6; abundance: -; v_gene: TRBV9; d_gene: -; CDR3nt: TGTGCCAGCAGCGTAGCAGGTTTCGGCTCTGGGGCCAACGTCCTGACTTTC; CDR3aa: CASSVAGFGSGANVLTF
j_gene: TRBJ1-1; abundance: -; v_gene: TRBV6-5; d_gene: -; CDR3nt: TGTGCCAGCAGTTCGGTAGGCGGGGAAGCTTTCTTT; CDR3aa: CASSSVGGEAFF
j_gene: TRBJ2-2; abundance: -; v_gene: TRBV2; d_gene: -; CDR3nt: TGTGCCAGCAGGGAGGGCCCCGGGGAGCTGTTTTTT; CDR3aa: CASREGPGELFF
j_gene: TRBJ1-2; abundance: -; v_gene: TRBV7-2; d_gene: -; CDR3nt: TGTGCCAGCAGCTTAGGACAGGTCACTAACTATGGCTACACCTTC; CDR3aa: CASSLGQVTNYGYTF
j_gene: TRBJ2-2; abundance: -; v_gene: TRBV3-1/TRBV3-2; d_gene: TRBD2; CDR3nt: TGTGCCAGCAGCCAACCGGGACTAGCGAGTAGCGGGGAGCTGTTTTTT; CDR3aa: CASSQPGLASSGELFF
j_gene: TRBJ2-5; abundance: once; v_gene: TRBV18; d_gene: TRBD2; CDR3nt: TGTGCCAGCTCACCATTAGCGGGTCCGGAGACCCAGTACTTC; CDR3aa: CASSPLAGPETQYF
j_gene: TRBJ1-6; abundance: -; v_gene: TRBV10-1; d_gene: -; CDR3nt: TGCGCCAGCAGTGATGGACAGTATAATTCACCCCTCCACTTT; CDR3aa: CASSDGQYNSPLHF
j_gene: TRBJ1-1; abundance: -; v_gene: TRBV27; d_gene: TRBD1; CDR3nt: TGTGCCAGCAGTTTGGCGACAGGGGGCAAGAACACTGAAGCTTTCTTT; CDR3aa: CASSLATGGKNTEAFF
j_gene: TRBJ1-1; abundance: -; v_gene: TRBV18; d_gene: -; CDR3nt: TGTGCCAGCTCACCACTTCGGGGGAGGGATACTGAAGCTTTCTTT; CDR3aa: CASSPLRGRDTEAFF
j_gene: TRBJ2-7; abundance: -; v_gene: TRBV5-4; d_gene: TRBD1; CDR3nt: TGTGCCAGCAGCACCGGGACAGGGGGCTTATACGAGCAGTACTTC; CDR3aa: CASSTGTGGLYEQYF
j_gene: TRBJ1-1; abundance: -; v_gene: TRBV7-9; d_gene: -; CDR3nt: TGTGCCAGCAGCCCACAACGGGGGGCTGAAGCTTTCTTT; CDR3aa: CASSPQRGAEAFF
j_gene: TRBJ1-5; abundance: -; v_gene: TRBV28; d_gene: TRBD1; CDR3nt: TGTGCCAGCAGTTCTTTACGGGACAGGGGGCCCAGGAGTCAGCCCCAGCATTTT; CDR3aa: CASSSLRDRGPRSQPQHF
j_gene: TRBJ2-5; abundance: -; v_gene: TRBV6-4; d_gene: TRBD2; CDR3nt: TGTGCCAGCAGCATTACCGGGACTAGCGGTACAGAGACCCAGTACTTC; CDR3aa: CASSITGTSGTETQYF
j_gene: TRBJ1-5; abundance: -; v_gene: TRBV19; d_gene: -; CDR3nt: TGTGCCAGTAGTATAGCCCGAGATCAGCCCCAGCATTTT; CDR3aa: CASSIARDQPQHF
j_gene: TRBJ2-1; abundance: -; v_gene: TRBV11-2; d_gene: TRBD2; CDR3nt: TGTGCCAGCAGCTTACGGGCTAGCGGAGGCAATGAGCAGTTCTTC; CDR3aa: CASSLRASGGNEQFF
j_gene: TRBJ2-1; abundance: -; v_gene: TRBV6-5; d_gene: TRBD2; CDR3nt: TGTGCCAGCACTCCTAGCGGGAGGGCCAATGAGCAGTTCTTC; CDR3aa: CASTPSGRANEQFF
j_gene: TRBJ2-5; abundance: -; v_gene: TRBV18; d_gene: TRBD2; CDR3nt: TGTGCCAGCTCAGCAAGGGCCCTGACTAGCGGGACCCCAGGGGAGACCCAGTACTTC; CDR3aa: CASSARALTSGTPGETQYF
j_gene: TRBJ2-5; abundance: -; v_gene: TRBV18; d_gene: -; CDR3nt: TGTGCCAGCTCACCAGGGGCAGAGACCCAGTACTTC; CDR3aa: CASSPGAETQYF
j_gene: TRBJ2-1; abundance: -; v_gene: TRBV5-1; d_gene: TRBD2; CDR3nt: TGCGCCAGCAGCGCTAGCGGGAGTTTTAATGAGCAGTTCTTC; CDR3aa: CASSASGSFNEQFF
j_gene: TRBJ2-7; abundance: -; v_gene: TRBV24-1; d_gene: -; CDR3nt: TGTGCCACCAGTGATCCACGTCGGGTCCACGAGCAGTACTTC; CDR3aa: CATSDPRRVHEQYF
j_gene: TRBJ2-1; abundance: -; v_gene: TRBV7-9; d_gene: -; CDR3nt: TGTGCCAGCAGCTTAGCTGGACTCAGCAATGAGCAGTTCTTC; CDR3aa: CASSLAGLSNEQFF
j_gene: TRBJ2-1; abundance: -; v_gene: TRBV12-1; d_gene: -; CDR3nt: TGTGCCAGCAGCTTTCGGGAGCGGGAGCCCTCCTACAATGAGCAGTTCTTC; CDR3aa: CASSFREREPSYNEQFF
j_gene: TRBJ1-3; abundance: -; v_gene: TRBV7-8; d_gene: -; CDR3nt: TGTGCCAGCAGCTTAGGAACAGTCCACTCTGGAAACACCATATATTTT; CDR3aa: CASSLGTVHSGNTIYF
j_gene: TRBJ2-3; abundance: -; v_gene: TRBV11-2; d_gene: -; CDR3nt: TGTGCCAGCAGCTTACAACAAGTCACAGATACGCAGTATTTT; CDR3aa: CASSLQQVTDTQYF
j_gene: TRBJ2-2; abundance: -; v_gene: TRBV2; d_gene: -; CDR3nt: TGTGCCAGCAGAGCTATAGGGGAGGCCGGGGAGCTGTTTTTT; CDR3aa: CASRAIGEAGELFF
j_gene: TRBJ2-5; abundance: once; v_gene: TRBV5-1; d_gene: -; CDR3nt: TGCGCCAGCAGCACGGCCCCGGCCACTTCAGGGGAGACCCAGTACTTC; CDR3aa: CASSTAPATSGETQYF
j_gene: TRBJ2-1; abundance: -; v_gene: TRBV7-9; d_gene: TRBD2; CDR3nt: TGTGCCAGCAGCTCCCACCCGGGGGGACTAGCGGGGGATGAGCAGTTCTTC; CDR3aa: CASSSHPGGLAGDEQFF
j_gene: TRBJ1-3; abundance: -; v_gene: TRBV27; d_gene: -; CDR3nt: TGTGCCAGATTCCTCCGGGGGACGTCTGGAAACACCATATATTTT; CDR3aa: CARFLRGTSGNTIYF
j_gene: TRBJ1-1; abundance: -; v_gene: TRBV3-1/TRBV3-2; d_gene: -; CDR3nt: TGTGCCAGCAGCCCTGCCGCGAGGGGGACTGAAGCTTTCTTT; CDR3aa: CASSPAARGTEAFF
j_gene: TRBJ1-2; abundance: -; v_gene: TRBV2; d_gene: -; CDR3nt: TGTGCCATCCCGGTCGACTATGGCTACACCTTC; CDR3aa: CAIPVDYGYTF